This T cell receptor (beta chain) was identified in a study of blood T cell repertoires in COVID-19. Study summary: The United States, Italy and Spain were the sources of the acute and convalescent COVID-19 samples. T cells, B-cell-depleted T cells, or PBMCs supplied cDNA or gDNA.

In the study's own analysis: By means of reference gene primer amplification, nucleated cell counts were estimated. Assay: immunoSEQ multiplex PCR; the TCRdb copy retains only in-frame clones and omits some. For V, J and clone size, that table is used; D and trimming come from the DNA. The data hold about 57,000 clones, with more than 75% observed a single time. V shed 6 bases, J shed 8 bases, and the junction held 11 bases outside the gene matches. Per germline, CDR1 LNHDA and CDR2 SQIVND (reference sequence). The CDR3 runs to 14 residues. The V gene is TRBV19, the J gene TRBJ1-2, with 8 bases identical to TRBD1. The clonotype originates from an elderly woman with acute or convalescent COVID-19. Sequenced: peripheral blood. In DNA, the CDR3 is TGTGCCAGTAGAGTGCAGGGGGCGGCCCGGGGCTACACCTTC. Protein: CASRVQGAARGYTF.